This T cell receptor (beta chain) was observed in a study of blood T cell repertoires in COVID-19. Study-wide background: Spain, Italy and the United States supplied samples that represented acute and convalescent COVID-19.

The V end was cut by 0 bases, the J end by 3 bases, with 15 bases between. CDR1 and CDR2 from the germline V gene are SGHDN and FVKESK. The CDR3 is 17 amino acids. Clones were sequenced by immunoSEQ multiplex PCR, and TCRdb holds only the in-frame ones, with some missing. Among about 280,000 clones listed, approximately 85% were seen once. Donors of Cohort 3 who recovered were those that had two negative PCRs, clearance, or symptom resolution. V gene TRBV14 combines with J gene TRBJ1-5; D is unclear. The origin of this receptor is a woman aged 30 to 39 who had recovered from COVID-19. Sequences were obtained from PBMCs or T cells enriched from blood (not recorded which). This CDR3 is CASSQDWGGYDNQPQHF. The CDR3 nucleotides are TGTGCCAGCAGCCAAGATTGGGGAGGATATGACAATCAGCCCCAGCATTTT.